These 2 T cell receptor beta chains were all obtained from the same sample, sequenced in a study of blood T cells in healthy people across ages. A second about 7 to 11 cycle PCR used barcoded and J-beta primers. TCRdb reprocessed the 5' RACE reads with MiXCR, giving one entry per CDR3 protein. The sample gives 1.5 million to 2 million distinct CDR3 sequences, over 25% of which show up once; less than 9.5% is in the top ten. Sequenced material: blood. These TCRs come from a woman younger than 45 in good health.

The CDR3 DNA reads TGTGCCAGCAGTTCGATAGCGGGAGCCTTAGAGCAGTTCTTC. Translation: CASSSIAGALEQFF. The chain carries TRBV27 and TRBJ2-1; 9 positions agree with TRBD2. Germline CDR1 is MNHEY and CDR2 is SMNVEV (reference sequence). After removal of 4 bases from V and 10 bases from J, the junction contained 8 bases not matched to a gene. The CDR3 loop spans 14 amino acids.

This clonotype has at least ten counts. The genes are TRBV20-1 and TRBJ2-4; TRBD1 is a possible D gene (6 bases). CDR1 DFQATT and CDR2 SNEGSKA come from the germline V gene (reference sequence). Between the trimmed V and J ends, which lost 6 bases and 6 bases, there was a span of 18 bases. This CDR3 spans 14 amino acids. The CDR3 here is CSAPDRKGVNIQYF. CDR3 sequence (DNA): TGCAGTGCGCCCGACAGGAAGGGGGTAAACATTCAGTACTTC.